This TCR beta chain was observed in a study of shared clonotypes between healthy human individuals (dated by TCRdb to the early 2020s). Regarding the complete study: The cohort included a few men and a couple of women between 18 and 49 years of age. For each donor, CD4 naive and CD4 memory were each given three plates, CD8 naive was given two plates, and CD8 memory was given one plate. The study deeply sequenced blood TCR repertoires of about five healthy adults to estimate repertoire size and the extent of clonotype sharing between individuals. Libraries were prepared and TCR repertoires were sequenced by different laboratories using diverse techniques, in order to increase sequencing depth and limit assay-specific biases. Leukapheresis yielded between about 0.94 and 10 billion PBMCs per donor. General study outcomes and caveats: Based on pairwise subsampling, the degree of clonotype sharing among donors was expected to be affected by sequencing depth. The genetic and exposure-history diversity represented was limited by the small number of donors. Naive subsets generally had larger estimated clonotype richness than memory subsets did. When four donors were compared, the shared fraction of clonotypes was about 5.2% for naive CD4, less than 4% for naive CD8, 2.3% for memory CD4, and less than 0.45% for memory CD8. Clonotypes shared by all four sorted-subset donors showed higher generation probabilities than non-shared clonotypes. Only blood was sampled, and tissue TCR repertoires likely differ from those in blood. Rarefaction of sorted-subset datasets indicated incomplete sequencing despite the large sequencing depth.

Using the deep immunoSEQ assay, multiplex PCR amplified TCR CDR3 regions from genomic DNA. For each cell subset, the extracted genomic DNA was distributed evenly across all wells of several immunoSEQ 96-well plates, and each plate served as one replicate. For sorted subsets, each replicate PCR was loaded with around 200 ng genomic DNA, equivalent to 25,000 to 30,000 T cell genomes. Purified libraries were quantified with a Qubit 3.0 fluorometer, sized on a Bioanalyzer 2100, and re-quantified with the KAPA Library Quantification kit. A separate single-read 150-cycle Illumina NextSeq 550 flow cell was used to sequence each immunoSEQ 96-well plate. The study's processing was this. Because the immunoSEQ output included only junctional sequences and no quality scores, the filtering could not be the same as the filtering used for full-length reads. To assign V/J genes and CDR3, sequences were annotated against IMGT germline references using PyIR, a Python wrapper for IgBLAST v1.9. Reads were removed for weak V/J assignments (E-value above 1e-6), missing CDR3, stop codons, out-of-frame junctions, or ambiguous translated residues. V3J clonotypes were defined as sequences sharing the same inferred V gene, J gene, and CDR3 amino acid sequence. The percentage overlap between two repertoires was calculated by dividing the number of shared unique clonotypes by the size of the smaller repertoire. RTK rarefaction, the Chao1 estimator, and Recon v2.1 estimates of unobserved clonotypes were used to assess repertoire richness. Generation probabilities were computed with OLGA for all TCRbeta clonotypes obtained by the gDNA method from a few donors. Held by TCRdb, this immuneACCESS table contains in-frame sequences only and omits some clones. Under half of the omission traces to an unresolved V gene where checked; the cause of the rest is unknown. The V and J calls and clone size are taken from that table; D and trimming were inferred from the DNA. This sample is represented by about 2.2 million clones; 85% to 95% of them were singletons. Clones ranked in the top ten supply under 2% of the sample.

For the CD8 naive samples, CD45RO-negative cells were positively selected for CCR7, yielding a CD45RA+CCR7+ population from which TemRA cells were excluded. The donors were healthy, HIV-negative adults who had no recently reported acute infections or vaccinations. Only Caucasian adults living in Nashville, Tennessee, USA were represented among the donors. After blood collection by leukapheresis, PBMCs were isolated using Ficoll-Histopaque density gradient centrifugation and then cryopreserved in the vapor phase of liquid nitrogen. Analytical flow cytometry was used to check the purity and quantity of each magnetically sorted T cell population. Genomic DNA was isolated from every sorted fraction and measured by UV absorbance on a Nanodrop 2000c. In the case of this clone: The clone's antigen remains unknown. One base away there is no much larger clone; base qualities are not given.

V and J lose 6 bases and 0 bases, and a span of 15 bases separates them. The CDR3 runs 15 amino acids, cysteine and phenylalanine included. Only CDR3 DNA is held: 45 bases, read in frame from base 1. The CDR1 and CDR2 encoded by the germline V gene (reference sequence) are LNHDA and SQIVND. The chain employs TRBV19 and TRBJ2-7; no D gene call is confident. The TCR comes from a young man in good health. Some clones in this sample may be carry-over from other donors' samples. The source material was naive CD8+ T cells from PBMCs. The cell subset or site label, read with the paper, signifies: CD45RA+CCR7+. CDR3 protein: CASSSSRTYSYEQYF. The DNA is as follows: TGTGCCAGTAGCTCCAGTAGGACGTACTCCTACGAGCAGTACTTC. This CDR3, with the reference TRBV19 and TRBJ2-7 proteins standing in past its ends, gives the full variable domain DGGITQSPKYLFRKEGQNVTLSCEQNLNHDAMYWYRQDPGQGLRLIYYSQIVNDFQKGDIAEGYSVSREKKESFPLTVTSAQKNPTAFYLCASSSSRTYSYEQYFGPGTRLTVT.